Given below is one TCR beta chain in context. These data come from a study of identical twins. The CDR3 consists of 13 residues. The germline V gene encodes CDR1 KGHSH and CDR2 LQKENI. Trimming removed 3 bases at V and 7 bases at J, with 13 bases between. Each CDR3 protein gets one entry after TCRdb re-called the 5' RACE reads with MiXCR. There are hundreds of thousands of distinct CDR3 sequences in the sample; about 9.4% occur only once, and 0.75% to 1% lies in the top ten. This sample also appeared in a second study, on yellow fever vaccine responses in identical twins.

The sample taken for sequencing was PBMCs. The TCR originated in a woman aged 18-29 years in good health. This rearrangement joins TRBV18 to TRBJ2-7, with a possible D match to TRBD2 (5 bases). The CDR3 nucleotides are TGTGCCAGCTCACCGACATTCCCGGGGGAGCAGTACTTC. Its translation is CASSPTFPGEQYF.